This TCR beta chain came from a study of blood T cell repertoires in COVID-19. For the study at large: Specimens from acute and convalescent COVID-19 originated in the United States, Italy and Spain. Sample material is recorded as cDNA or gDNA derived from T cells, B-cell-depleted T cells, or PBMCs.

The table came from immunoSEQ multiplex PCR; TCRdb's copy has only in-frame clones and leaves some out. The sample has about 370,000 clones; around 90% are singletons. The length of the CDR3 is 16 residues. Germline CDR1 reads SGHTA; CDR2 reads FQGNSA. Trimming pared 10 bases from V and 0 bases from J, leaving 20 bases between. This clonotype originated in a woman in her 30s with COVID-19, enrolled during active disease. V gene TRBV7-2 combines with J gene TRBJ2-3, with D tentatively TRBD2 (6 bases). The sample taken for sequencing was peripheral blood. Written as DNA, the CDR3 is TGTGCCATTTCCGGGACTTACGTTACTAGCACAGATACGCAGTATTTT. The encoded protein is CAISGTYVTSTDTQYF.